The entry below gives a single T cell receptor (beta chain) sequence along with its context. These data belong to a study of cytomegalovirus exposure and HLA in healthy donors. Using immunoSEQ multiplex PCR, the repertoire was profiled, and TCRdb retains in-frame clones only, with some absent. Found here are about 360,000 clones, 86% of them singletons; the top ten hold roughly 0.8%. This receptor was obtained from a woman aged 18-29 years in good health and CMV-seronegative. The sequenced material came from PBMCs.

CDR3 bases: TGTGCCAGCAGCTTGCGGGGGGCCGTCATCTATGGCTACACCTTC. This gives the protein CASSLRGAVIYGYTF. This sequence joins TRBV5-4 and TRBJ1-2; D may be TRBD1 (6 bases). From germline, CDR1 is SGHNT and CDR2 YYREEE (reference sequence). Between the trimmed V and J ends, which lost 1 base and 4 bases, there was a span of 14 bases. The CDR3 contains 15 residues.